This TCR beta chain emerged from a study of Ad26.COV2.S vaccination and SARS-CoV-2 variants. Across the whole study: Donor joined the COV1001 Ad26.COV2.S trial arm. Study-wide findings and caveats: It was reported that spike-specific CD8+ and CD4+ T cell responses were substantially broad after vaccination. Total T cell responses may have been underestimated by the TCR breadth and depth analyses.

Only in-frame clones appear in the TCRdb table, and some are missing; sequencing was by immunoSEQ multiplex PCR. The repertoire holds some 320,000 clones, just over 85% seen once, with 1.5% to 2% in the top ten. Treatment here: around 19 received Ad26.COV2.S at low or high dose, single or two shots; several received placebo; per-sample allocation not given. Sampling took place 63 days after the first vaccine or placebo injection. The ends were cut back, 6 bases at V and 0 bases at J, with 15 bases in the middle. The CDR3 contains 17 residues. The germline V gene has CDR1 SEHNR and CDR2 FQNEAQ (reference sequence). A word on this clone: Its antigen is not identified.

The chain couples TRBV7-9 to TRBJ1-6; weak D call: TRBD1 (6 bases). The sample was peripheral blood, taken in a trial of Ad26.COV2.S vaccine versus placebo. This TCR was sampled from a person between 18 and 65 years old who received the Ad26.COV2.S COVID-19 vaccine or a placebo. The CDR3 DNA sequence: TGTGCCAGCAGTTATATGGGACAAAGCTCCTATAATTCACCCCTCCACTTT. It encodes CASSYMGQSSYNSPLHF.